A single sample gave rise to the 20 T cell receptor beta chains below, sequenced in a study of cytomegalovirus exposure and HLA in healthy donors (dated by TCRdb to about 2017). To prepare the library, the immunoSEQ multiplex PCR assay was applied. For the multiplex PCR, a mixture combining 60 forward primers for TCR Vbeta segments and 13 reverse primers for TCR Jbeta segments was used. The table was pulled from immuneACCESS by TCRdb, which kept in-frame rearrangements only. Such tables lose some clones; where checked, under half of the loss comes from unresolved V genes, and the rest has no known cause. This sample comprises roughly 200,000 clones, over 80% of them detected only once. Over 0.65% of the sample rests with the top ten. The sequencing sample was made of PBMCs. These receptors all stem from a boy aged 2 to 10 in good health and CMV-seronegative.

The J gene is TRBJ2-1, the V gene TRBV18, with D hard to call. Germline assignment: CDR1 KGHSH and CDR2 LQKENI. V lost 3 bases and J 10 bases, leaving 10 bases between the germline ends. CDR3 length equals 12 residues. The CDR3 nucleotides are TGTGCCAGCTCACCCCTCGTACGGGAGCAGTTCTTC. Amino acid sequence: CASSPLVREQFF.

V is TRBV4-1 and J is TRBJ1-1; TRBD1 is a possible D gene (6 bases). Deletions cut 3 bases from V and 5 bases from J, with 7 bases between. Germline assignment: CDR1 MGHRA and CDR2 YSYEKL. This CDR3 has 12 residues. The CDR3 DNA reads as TGCGCCAGCAGCCACCAGGGGACTGAAGCTTTCTTT. It codes for CASSHQGTEAFF.

This chain joins TRBV27 and TRBJ2-7, with 11 bases aligning to TRBD2. From germline, CDR1 is MNHEY and CDR2 SMNVEV (reference sequence). CDR3 size: 17 residues. The V and J ends lost 5 bases and 1 base, in that order; junction bases with no gene match: 10. The CDR3 loop reads CASSNSGTSGRSYEQYF. The DNA for the CDR3 is TGTGCCAGCAGTAACTCAGGAACTAGCGGGAGATCCTACGAGCAGTACTTC.

This clone was counted a few times. The chain carries TRBV6-5 and TRBJ1-1, with D perhaps TRBD1 (5 bases). From germline, CDR1 is MNHEY and CDR2 SVGAGI. V dropped 2 bases and J dropped 5 bases, with 15 bases sitting between them. This CDR3 is 15 amino acids long. The CDR3 region is CASSYRQGGRTEAFF. The CDR3 coding sequence is TGTGCCAGCAGTTACAGGCAGGGTGGGAGGACTGAAGCTTTCTTT.

V gene TRBV19 combines with J gene TRBJ2-1, with 7 positions matching TRBD1. V was pared by 5 bases and J by 2 bases, with 6 bases of the junction left unmatched. Germline CDR1 is LNHDA and CDR2 is SQIVND (reference sequence). The CDR3 runs to 15 residues. CDR3 loop: CASSVTGVPYNEQFF. The DNA for the CDR3 is TGTGCCAGTAGTGTCACAGGGGTCCCCTACAATGAGCAGTTCTTC.

The chain recombines TRBV5-1 with TRBJ2-1; TRBD2 is a possible D gene (6 bases). Germline V gene lookup returns CDR1 SGHRS and CDR2 YFSETQ. Trimming removed 1 base from V and 0 bases from J, with 14 bases in between. This CDR3 contains 17 residues. The CDR3 DNA reads TGCGCCAGCAGCTTGCCCCCCCTAGCGAGCTCCTACAATGAGCAGTTCTTC. Residues: CASSLPPLASSYNEQFF.

CDR3 region: CASSSSTVNTEAFF. In DNA, the CDR3 is TGTGCCAGCAGTTCGTCGACAGTGAACACTGAAGCTTTCTTT. V gene TRBV27 combines with J gene TRBJ1-1, with a tentative D call TRBD1 (5 bases). The length of the CDR3 is 14 residues. From germline, CDR1 is MNHEY and CDR2 SMNVEV (reference sequence). Between the trimmed V and J ends, which lost 4 bases and 0 bases, there was a span of 9 bases.

This sequence joins TRBV19 and TRBJ1-4; the match to TRBD1 covers 9 bases. The CDR3 is made up of 13 amino acids. Germline V gives CDR1 LNHDA, CDR2 SQIVND (reference sequence). Unmatched junction bases numbered 9, after V lost 9 bases and J lost 10 bases. This CDR3 reads CASTGGNGGKLFF. CDR3 nucleotide sequence: TGTGCCAGCACAGGGGGCAATGGGGGAAAACTGTTTTTT.

This rearrangement joins TRBV5-1 to TRBJ2-1, with 10 bases that match TRBD1. CDR3 size: 15 residues. Per the germline V gene, CDR1 is SGHRS and CDR2 is YFSETQ. The trim removed 5 bases at V and 10 bases at J, leaving 12 bases unmatched. The CDR3 nucleotides are TGCGCCAGCAGGACCGGGACAGGGGCTTTGTGGGAGCAGTTCTTC. It yields the protein CASRTGTGALWEQFF.

A few counts support this clone. V and J are TRBV25-1 and TRBJ1-2, with 12 bases matching TRBD1. The CDR3 runs 15 residues. J was trimmed by 4 bases and V by 3 bases; bases with no gene match: 3. Germline-derived CDR1 and CDR2 are MGHDK and SYGVNS. CDR3 region: CASSEGTGGGYGYTF. CDR3 DNA: TGTGCCAGCAGTGAGGGGACAGGGGGCGGCTATGGCTACACCTTC.

The CDR3 is CASSLVPGGTGELFF. Written as DNA, the CDR3 is TGCGCCAGCAGCTTGGTACCGGGGGGCACCGGGGAGCTGTTTTTT. The chain links TRBV5-1 to TRBJ2-2, with 7 bases aligning to TRBD2. Germline V gene data show CDR1 as SGHRS and CDR2 as YFSETQ. CDR3 length equals 15 residues. J gave up 4 bases and V 0 bases, and 3 bases lay outside the gene matches.

Notes on this clone: Germline and junction disagree at one end, which may indicate a read error. Other nucleotide sequences from this sample produce the same CDR3. The chain has TRBV5-1 and TRBJ1-1; maybe TRBD1 (6 bases). CDR1 is SGHRS, CDR2 YFSETQ, per germline. The CDR3 sequence is 13 residues long. This chain's CDR3 is CASSSAGDTEAFF. Here the CDR3 DNA reads TGCGCCAGCAGCTCCGCTGGGGACACTGAGGCTTTCTTT.

CDR3 amino acids: CASSLAELAGGTLDEQFF. DNA for the CDR3: TGTGCCAGCAGCTTAGCCGAACTAGCGGGGGGGACTCTCGATGAGCAGTTCTTC. The chain has TRBV11-2 and TRBJ2-1; 13 positions agree with TRBD2. The J segment lost 8 bases and the V segment lost 1 base, leaving 11 bases of the junction unmatched. Germline lookup yields CDR1 SGHAT and CDR2 FQNNGV. The CDR3 consists of 18 residues.

The rearrangement uses TRBV19 and TRBJ2-1, with 13 bases matching TRBD2. Germline CDR1 is LNHDA and CDR2 is SQIVND (reference sequence). The CDR3 consists of 15 residues. Trimming took 6 bases from V and 7 from J; bases not matched to a gene: 6. CDR3 nucleotides: TGTGCCAGTAGAGAACTAGCGGGGGGGGGAAATGAGCAGTTCTTC. It translates to CASRELAGGGNEQFF.

V is TRBV2 and J is TRBJ2-1; 8 nucleotides line up with TRBD2. There are 19 residues in the CDR3. The trim removed 4 bases at V and 5 bases at J, leaving 19 bases unmatched. The V gene's germline CDR1 is SNHLY and CDR2 FYNNEI. CDR3 sequence (DNA): TGTGCCAGCAGTGCCCTTAAGCGGGGGCATACTATACTGGACAATGAGCAGTTCTTC. Protein sequence: CASSALKRGHTILDNEQFF.

DNA for the CDR3: TGTGCCAGCAGTTCCGACAGGGGCATCACTGAAGCTTTCTTT. This translates into CASSSDRGITEAFF. J is TRBJ1-1 and V is TRBV2; 8 positions match TRBD1. This CDR3 region has 14 residues. CDR1 is SNHLY, CDR2 FYNNEI, per germline. J gave up 4 bases and V 5 bases, and 6 bases lay outside the gene matches.

This sequence joins TRBV4-1 and TRBJ1-1, with 7 bases fitting TRBD1. This CDR3 has 14 amino acids. After removal of 5 bases from V and 4 bases from J, the junction contained 7 bases not matched to a gene. Germline V gene lookup returns CDR1 MGHRA and CDR2 YSYEKL. For the CDR3, the DNA is TGCGCCAGCAGCTCCAAGGGGGCGGTCACTGAAGCTTTCTTT. It is translated as CASSSKGAVTEAFF.

This clone was seen only once. This chain uses TRBV30 with TRBJ2-1, with a possible D match to TRBD2 (6 bases). Trimming left V 2 bases short and J 4 bases short, with 12 bases between. This CDR3 comprises 14 residues. Germline V gene lookup returns CDR1 GTSNPN and CDR2 SVGIG (reference sequence). The CDR3 sequence: CAWSLGGVYNEQFF. DNA of the CDR3: TGTGCCTGGAGTCTGGGCGGGGTTTACAATGAGCAGTTCTTC. The whole variable domain, filled in from reference TRBV30 and TRBJ2-1, reads SQTIHQWPATLVQPVGSPLSLECTVEGTSNPNLYWYRQAAGRGLQLLFYSVGIGQISSEVPQNLSASRPQDRQFILSSKKLLLSDSGFYLCAWSLGGVYNEQFFGPGTRLTVL.

As to this clone: Other DNA variants within this sample encode the same CDR3. The V gene is TRBV2, the J gene TRBJ1-3; TRBD1 might be the D (5 bases). V lost 11 bases, J lost 4 bases, and 9 bases lay in between. Germline CDR1 is SNHLY and CDR2 is FYNNEI. This CDR3 comprises 11 residues. The CDR3 region has the DNA TGTGCCTCAACAGGCGGAAACACCATATATTTT. As protein: CASTGGNTIYF.

The rearrangement joins TRBV6-6 to TRBJ2-7; no definite D call. The CDR3 is made up of 15 amino acids. Germline CDR1 MNHNY, CDR2 SVGAGI (reference sequence). V was pared by 3 bases and J by 1 base, with 13 bases between. Written as DNA, the CDR3 is TGTGCCAGCAGTTATCGGCTCACTAAATCCTACGAGCAGTACTTC. It specifies CASSYRLTKSYEQYF.